Shown below are 15 T cell receptor beta chains from a single sample sequenced in a study of T cell repertoires and HLA-DP antigens. Only in-frame clones appear in the TCRdb table, and some are missing; sequencing was by immunoSEQ multiplex PCR. The sample lists 85,000 to 90,000 clones; around nine tenths were seen once. Their antigens are not known. The specimen sequenced was CD4+ T cells from PBMCs. The receptors stem from a man aged 50-59 years in good health and CMV-seronegative.

The chain combines TRBV18 with TRBJ2-7; 7 bases align to TRBD1. Losses at the gene ends were 3 bases for V and 7 bases for J; bases not matched to a gene: 12. CDR3 length: 15 residues. Germline V CDR1 and CDR2: KGHSH, LQKENI. CDR3 bases: TGTGCCAGCTCACCTTACGACAGGGTCTATGGGGAGCAGTACTTC. Its translation is CASSPYDRVYGEQYF. Based on the CDR3 plus reference TRBV18 and TRBJ2-7, the full variable domain is NAGVMQNPRHLVRRRGQEARLRCSPMKGHSHVYWYRQLPEEGLKFMVYLQKENIIDESGMPKERFSAEFPKEGPSILRIQQVVRGDSAAYFCASSPYDRVYGEQYFGPGTRLTVT.

CDR3 in DNA: TGTGCCTGGAGCCGCCAGGGGCCAGATACGCAGTATTTT. It specifies CAWSRQGPDTQYF. The chain employs TRBV30 and TRBJ2-3, with D possibly TRBD1 on 6 matching bases. Trimming pared 3 bases from V and 4 bases from J, leaving 11 bases between. CDR1 is GTSNPN and CDR2 is SVGIG in the germline V gene (reference sequence). This CDR3 is 13 amino acids long.

This clone was counted only a few times. This rearrangement joins TRBV5-4 to TRBJ2-5; no definite D call. Germline values: CDR1 SGHNT, CDR2 YYREEE (reference sequence). The CDR3 loop spans 14 amino acids. Deletions cut 4 bases from V and 2 bases from J, with 12 bases between. The DNA of the CDR3 is TGTGCCAGCAGCGCCCTCGGGCGGCAAGAGACCCAGTACTTC. Protein sequence: CASSALGRQETQYF. The entire variable domain, with the rest obtained from reference TRBV5-4 and TRBJ2-5, is as follows: ETGVTQSPTHLIKTRGQQVTLRCSSQSGHNTVSWYQQALGQGPQFIFQYYREEENGRGNFPPRFSGLQFPNYSSELNVNALELDDSALYLCASSALGRQETQYFGPGTRLLVL.

The gene calls are TRBV11-1 and TRBJ2-7; 12 positions match TRBD2. V lost 5 bases, J lost 4 bases, and 6 bases stayed unmatched. Per germline, CDR1 SGHAT and CDR2 FQDESV (reference sequence). The CDR3 has 15 residues. The CDR3, as DNA: TGTGCCAGCAGCCGCACTAGCGGGGGGCGATACGAGCAGTACTTC. Translated, it gives CASSRTSGGRYEQYF.

The chain carries TRBV7-8 and TRBJ2-7; the match to TRBD1 covers 7 bases. Germline V lookup: CDR1 SGHVS, CDR2 FQNEAQ. This CDR3 is 14 amino acids long. After removal of 5 bases from V and 6 bases from J, the junction contained 10 bases not matched to a gene. CDR3 residues: CASSLDRAPREQYF. The CDR3 DNA is TGTGCCAGCAGCCTTGACAGGGCCCCTCGCGAGCAGTACTTC.

The chain links TRBV7-8 to TRBJ1-1; the D gene is possibly TRBD1 (6 bases). With 5 bases removed from V and 1 base from J, the gap between germline ends came to 14 bases. This CDR3 has 15 residues. The germline V gene has CDR1 SGHVS and CDR2 FQNEAQ. CDR3 amino acids: CASSPWGQQNTEAFF. CDR3 nucleotides: TGTGCCAGCAGCCCGTGGGGGCAGCAGAACACTGAAGCTTTCTTT.

To note about this clone: Its ends do not fully match the called genes, so a read error is possible. CDR3 sequence: CVWMGQGVLVNYGYTF. CDR3 bases: TGTGTCTGGATGGGCCAGGGAGTATTAGTTAACTATGGCTACACCTTC. The chain is built from TRBV30 and TRBJ1-2; maybe TRBD1 (5 bases). The CDR3 extends over 16 amino acids. In germline, CDR1 is GTSNPN, CDR2 SVGIG (reference sequence).

This chain connects TRBV11-2 to TRBJ2-7, with 10 bases identical to TRBD2. The germline V gene encodes CDR1 SGHAT and CDR2 FQNNGV. This CDR3 has 15 residues. V was clipped by 0 bases and J by 5 bases; unmatched bases: 4. For the CDR3, the DNA is TGTGCCAGCAGCTTAGACAGCGGGGGGGCCCACGAGCAGTACTTC. Protein sequence: CASSLDSGGAHEQYF.

This clone was observed a few times. V and J are TRBV18 and TRBJ2-2; unclear D gene. Germline V gene data show CDR1 as KGHSH and CDR2 as LQKENI. The CDR3 spans 12 residues. The ends were cut back, 2 bases at V and 7 bases at J, with 5 bases in the middle. The CDR3 DNA follows: TGTGCCAGCTCACCAAACGTCGGGGAGCTGTTTTTT. It translates to CASSPNVGELFF.

The gene calls are TRBV2 and TRBJ2-1, with 10 bases fitting TRBD2. The CDR3 loop spans 13 amino acids. The germline gives CDR1 SNHLY, CDR2 FYNNEI. Unmatched junction bases numbered 2, after V lost 8 bases and J lost 4 bases. Written as DNA, the CDR3 is TGTGCCAGCGGGACTAGCGCGTACAATGAGCAGTTCTTC. Amino acid sequence: CASGTSAYNEQFF.

The V call is TRBV21-1, the J call TRBJ2-3. TRBV21-1 is termed a pseudogene. The CDR3 loop spans 13 amino acids. The CDR3 is CASSKSHPDTQYF. The CDR3 DNA sequence: TGTGCCAGCAGCAAAAGTCACCCAGATACGCAGTATTTT.

This rearrangement joins TRBV5-1 to TRBJ2-3; 8 nucleotides line up with TRBD2. The germline CDR1 and CDR2 sequences are SGHRS and YFSETQ. The J segment lost 0 bases and the V segment lost 5 bases, leaving 5 bases of the junction unmatched. The CDR3 sequence is 15 residues long. The CDR3 sequence is CASRLAVMSTDTQYF. CDR3 in DNA: TGCGCCAGCAGACTAGCGGTAATGAGCACAGATACGCAGTATTTT.

This clone was detected only a few times. V and J are TRBV5-5 and TRBJ1-5, with unresolved D. The CDR3 spans 13 residues. V shed 1 base and J shed 6 bases, with 8 bases lying between them. Per the germline V gene, CDR1 is SGHKS and CDR2 is YYEKEE (reference sequence). CDR3 coding DNA: TGTGCCAGCAGCTTGACCACAAGTCAGCCCCAGCATTTT. Its protein is CASSLTTSQPQHF. The whole variable domain, remainder taken from reference TRBV5-5 and TRBJ1-5, is DAGVTQSPTHLIKTRGQQVTLRCSPISGHKSVSWYQQVLGQGPQFIFQYYEKEERGRGNFPDRFSARQFPNYSSELNVNALLLGDSALYLCASSLTTSQPQHFGDGTRLSIL.

The chain carries TRBV20-1 and TRBJ1-2; 7 nucleotides match TRBD1. Trimming took 5 bases from V and 7 from J; bases not matched to a gene: 4. CDR1 is DFQATT and CDR2 is SNEGSKA in the germline V gene (reference sequence). The CDR3 has 11 residues. The DNA of the CDR3 is TGCAGTGCTGCGGACAGGCCTGGCTACACCTTC. This codes for CSAADRPGYTF.

The V gene is TRBV6-6, the J gene TRBJ2-1; D unclear. Germline-derived CDR1 and CDR2 are MNHNY and SVGAGI (reference sequence). CDR3 length: 12 amino acids. V was clipped by 6 bases and J by 8 bases, with 11 bases between them. CDR3: CASRWTADEQFF. The DNA for the CDR3 is TGTGCCAGCAGGTGGACCGCGGATGAGCAGTTCTTC.